This T cell receptor beta chain was obtained from a study of resident and recirculating memory T cells in vitiligo. In the study overall: Samples were epidermis from two lesional and two nonlesional sites, plus PBMCs. Broader study findings: Non-conserved TCRs across sites and patients suggested distinct clones per lesion.

For this clone: Its antigen is as yet unknown.

No vitiligo treatment was given during the prior three months. TCRdb's copy holds only in-frame clones and misses some; the assay was immunoSEQ multiplex PCR. This sample yields 39,000 or so clones, of which roughly 91% are seen a single time; 4.5% to 5% belongs to the top ten. CDR3 length: 14 amino acids. Germline trimming cut 0 bases from V and 5 bases from J; bases unmatched to any gene: 2. Germline V gene data show CDR1 as SGHRS and CDR2 as YFSETQ. This chain uses TRBV5-1 with TRBJ2-5, with 9 positions matching TRBD2. Sequenced input: blood. This receptor was taken from a male donor with vitiligo. The CDR3 here is CASSLVLAGETQYF. Written as DNA, the CDR3 is TGCGCCAGCAGCTTGGTCCTAGCGGGGGAGACCCAGTACTTC.